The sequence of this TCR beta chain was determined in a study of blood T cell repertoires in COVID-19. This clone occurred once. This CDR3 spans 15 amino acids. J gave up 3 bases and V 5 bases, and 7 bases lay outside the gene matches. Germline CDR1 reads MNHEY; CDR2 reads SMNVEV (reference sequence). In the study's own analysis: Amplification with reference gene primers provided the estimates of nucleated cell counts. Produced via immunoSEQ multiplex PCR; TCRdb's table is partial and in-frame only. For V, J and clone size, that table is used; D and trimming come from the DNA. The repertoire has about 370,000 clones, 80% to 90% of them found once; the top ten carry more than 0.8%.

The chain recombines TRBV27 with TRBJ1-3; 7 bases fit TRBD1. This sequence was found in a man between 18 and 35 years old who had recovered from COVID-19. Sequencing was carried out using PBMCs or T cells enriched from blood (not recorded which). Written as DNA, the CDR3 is TGTGCCAGCAGTCGCAGGGGGGCCCGTGGAAACACCATATATTTT. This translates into CASSRRGARGNTIYF.